This TCR beta chain originates from a study of T cells after yellow fever vaccination. Overall study results and limits: Post-booster repertoires contained most primary-vaccination clones again (96% CD4, roughly 91% CD8).

The sample holds a few counts of this clonotype. What it binds is unknown. J lost 4 bases, V lost 4 bases, and 13 bases had no gene match. This CDR3 region has 17 residues. Germline CDR1 SGHTA, CDR2 FQGNSA. TCRdb called the 5' RACE reads again in MiXCR, with one record for every CDR3 protein. The repertoire consists of some 300,000 distinct CDR3 sequences, with 7.5% to 9% occurring once and the leading ten covering around 3.4%. This clonotype was obtained from a man aged 18 to 35 who received the YFV17D yellow fever vaccine. The material was CD4+ T cells sorted from PBMCs, obtained 5 days after the yellow fever booster vaccination. This sequence joins TRBV7-2 and TRBJ2-5; 9 bases agree with TRBD2. The CDR3 protein is CASSSSSGGGGSETQYF. CDR3 DNA: TGTGCCAGCAGCTCATCATCGGGCGGGGGGGGATCAGAGACCCAGTACTTC.